A single sample is the source of the 24 T cell receptor beta chains below, sequenced in a study of blood T cell repertoires in COVID-19. Sequencing used immunoSEQ multiplex PCR; TCRdb keeps in-frame clones, though not all of them. The sample includes approximately 230,000 clones, approximately 90% of them seen just once. The material sequenced was peripheral blood. The receptors were gathered from a woman aged 30 to 39 with COVID-19, enrolled during active disease.

V and J are TRBV5-4 and TRBJ2-5; 10 bases map to TRBD1. V dropped 2 bases and J dropped 3; count of bases not matched to a gene: 7. The germline V gene encodes CDR1 SGHNT and CDR2 YYREEE (reference sequence). The CDR3 totals 16 residues. The CDR3 region is CASSFGGGQGEETQYF. CDR3 in DNA: TGTGCCAGCAGCTTTGGAGGCGGACAGGGGGAAGAGACCCAGTACTTC. The complete variable domain, with remaining parts taken from reference TRBV5-4 and TRBJ2-5, reads ETGVTQSPTHLIKTRGQQVTLRCSSQSGHNTVSWYQQALGQGPQFIFQYYREEENGRGNFPPRFSGLQFPNYSSELNVNALELDDSALYLCASSFGGGQGEETQYFGPGTRLLVL.

The J gene is TRBJ2-3, the V gene TRBV4-3; 7 bases are a match to TRBD1. CDR3 length: 15 amino acids. The V gene end was trimmed by 5 bases and the J gene end by 3 bases; junction bases not matched to a gene: 8. Germline V gives CDR1 LGHNA, CDR2 YSLEER. The CDR3 loop is CASSTRQGRTDTQYF. CDR3 DNA: TGCGCCAGCAGCACCCGACAGGGAAGGACAGATACGCAGTATTTT.

The chain combines TRBV6-6 with TRBJ2-1; a possible D gene is TRBD2 (6 bases). This CDR3 is 12 amino acids long. Germline V gene lookup returns CDR1 MNHNY and CDR2 SVGAGI (reference sequence). Trimming removed 6 bases from V and 7 bases from J, with 10 bases in between. CDR3 amino acids: CASSPGGNEQFF. In DNA, the CDR3 is TGTGCCAGCAGCCCAGGAGGGAATGAGCAGTTCTTC.

The V and J genes are TRBV18 and TRBJ2-3; D ambiguous. The germline V and J ends were trimmed by 1 base and 5 bases, with 10 bases remaining between them. Germline lookup yields CDR1 KGHSH and CDR2 LQKENI. The CDR3 consists of 14 residues. The CDR3 sequence is CASSPLEVGDTQYF. The CDR3 DNA sequence: TGTGCCAGCTCACCACTCGAGGTCGGAGATACGCAGTATTTT.

The V and J genes are TRBV4-3 and TRBJ2-1; TRBD1 aligns across 9 bases. CDR1 LGHNA and CDR2 YSLEER come from the germline V gene. Losses at the gene ends were 4 bases for V and 7 bases for J; bases not matched to a gene: 11. The CDR3 extends over 16 amino acids. CDR3 in DNA: TGCGCCAGCAGCCCCAACAGGGGGCCGGGTGGTAATGAGCAGTTCTTC. This codes for CASSPNRGPGGNEQFF.

V and J are TRBV2 and TRBJ2-5; a possible D gene is TRBD2 (6 bases). The CDR3 spans 15 residues. The V gene's germline CDR1 is SNHLY and CDR2 FYNNEI. Trimming left V 6 bases short and J 5 bases short, with 19 bases between. In DNA form, the CDR3 reads TGTGCCAGCAGGGGGGATGCCGGGGGTTGGGAGACCCAGTACTTC. This codes for CASRGDAGGWETQYF. The whole variable domain, remainder taken from reference TRBV2 and TRBJ2-5, is EPEVTQTPSHQVTQMGQEVILRCVPISNHLYFYWYRQILGQKVEFLVSFYNNEISEKSEIFDDQFSVERPDGSNFTLKIRSTKLEDSAMYFCASRGDAGGWETQYFGPGTRLLVL.

The V and J genes are TRBV30 and TRBJ2-7; D gene uncertain. There are 11 residues in the CDR3. Germline CDR1 GTSNPN, CDR2 SVGIG (reference sequence). The CDR3 DNA follows: TGTGCCTGGAGTGTCGGCGGCAGCCAATCGGTC. Its protein product is CAWSVGGSQSV.

This clone occurred a few times. The rearrangement links TRBV5-1 to TRBJ1-3; D perhaps matches TRBD1 (5 bases). Trimming took 0 bases from V and 1 from J, leaving 11 bases between them. The CDR3 runs 16 residues. The germline V gene encodes CDR1 SGHRS and CDR2 YFSETQ. CDR3 DNA sequence: TGCGCCAGCAGCTTGGATATGGGGGGGTCTGGAAACACCATATATTTT. Its protein product is CASSLDMGGSGNTIYF.

The chain has TRBV29-1 and TRBJ2-2; 10 bases match TRBD2. With 3 bases clipped from V and 6 bases from J, the junction kept 10 bases outside the gene matches. Germline V gives CDR1 SQVTM, CDR2 ANQGSEA. The CDR3 is 16 residues long. The CDR3 is CSVDGVSGRKPGELFF. As DNA, the CDR3 is TGCAGCGTTGACGGGGTTAGCGGGAGGAAGCCCGGGGAGCTGTTTTTT.

J is TRBJ2-3 and V is TRBV7-8; 8 nucleotides match TRBD2. The junction had 8 bases not matched to a gene; V was cut back by 2 bases and J by 4 bases. CDR1 SGHVS and CDR2 FQNEAQ come from the germline V gene. The CDR3 is made up of 16 amino acids. This CDR3 reads CASSLFSGGSPDTQYF. Here the CDR3 DNA reads TGTGCCAGCAGCTTATTCTCGGGAGGGTCCCCAGATACGCAGTATTTT.

The chain combines TRBV7-9 with TRBJ2-1; 7 positions agree with TRBD2. The V and J ends lost 1 base and 5 bases, in that order; junction bases with no gene match: 8. The CDR3 totals 16 residues. The germline CDR1 and CDR2 sequences are SEHNR and FQNEAQ (reference sequence). In DNA form, the CDR3 reads TGTGCCAGCAGCTTAGGGGCGGGAGTCCAACACAATGAGCAGTTCTTC. It translates to CASSLGAGVQHNEQFF.

This sequence joins TRBV7-8 and TRBJ1-5; D is unresolved. The CDR3 consists of 16 residues. V was cut by 1 base and J by 2 bases, with 12 bases left in between. The germline CDR1 and CDR2 sequences are SGHVS and FQNEAQ. The CDR3 nucleotides are TGTGCCAGCAGCTTAGGAGCGGGCTCGGGCAATCAGCCCCAGCATTTT. It specifies CASSLGAGSGNQPQHF.

About this clone itself: The junction differs from germline at one of its ends, possibly a read error. The chain links TRBV27 to TRBJ2-1; tentatively, D is TRBD2 (6 bases). Germline CDR1 reads MNHEY; CDR2 reads SMNVEV (reference sequence). CDR3 size: 12 residues. CDR3: CASSSPTSEEFF. DNA of the CDR3: TGTGCCAGCAGTTCACCGACTAGTGAGGAGTTCTTC.

V and J are TRBV19 and TRBJ1-5; D ambiguous. V lost 2 bases and J 3 bases, leaving 2 bases between the germline ends. The CDR3 runs to 12 residues. Germline V gene lookup returns CDR1 LNHDA and CDR2 SQIVND (reference sequence). The CDR3 region is CASSIHNQPQHF. As DNA, the CDR3 is TGTGCCAGTAGTATACACAATCAGCCCCAGCATTTT.

In its sample, this clone was seen once. The chain carries TRBV7-2 and TRBJ1-3; D remains ambiguous. V was cut by 1 base and J by 0 bases, with 16 bases left in between. Germline V gene data show CDR1 as SGHTA and CDR2 as FQGNSA. CDR3 length equals 18 residues. The CDR3 coding sequence is TGTGCCAGCAGCTTAGGGCCCGAACAGTATCACTCTGGAAACACCATATATTTT. It codes for CASSLGPEQYHSGNTIYF.

This clone was seen just once. The chain joins TRBV4-3 to TRBJ2-5; D unclear. CDR1 and CDR2 (germline): LGHNA, YSLEER. V dropped 1 base and J dropped 4 bases, with 13 bases sitting between them. The CDR3 covers 15 residues. The CDR3 loop is CASSQGPSARETQYF. The CDR3 DNA is TGCGCCAGCAGCCAAGGCCCCAGCGCTCGAGAGACCCAGTACTTC.

The chain has TRBV9 and TRBJ2-1, with 9 bases matching TRBD2. The germline V gene encodes CDR1 SGDLS and CDR2 YYNGEE. The length of the CDR3 is 15 residues. The V gene end was trimmed by 2 bases and the J gene end by 5 bases; junction bases not matched to a gene: 5. The CDR3 sequence: CASSVLAGVNNEQFF. In DNA form, the CDR3 reads TGTGCCAGCAGCGTCTTAGCGGGAGTGAACAATGAGCAGTTCTTC.

The rearrangement links TRBV24-1 to TRBJ2-3; the D gene is possibly TRBD2 (7 bases). Germline CDR1 reads KGHDR; CDR2 reads SFDVKD. The CDR3 is made up of 16 amino acids. Trimming stripped 5 bases from V and 5 bases from J, with 19 bases between. Here the CDR3 reads CATSAGGGGARDTQYF. CDR3 DNA: TGTGCCACCAGTGCGGGTGGAGGGGGGGCGAGAGATACGCAGTATTTT.

The genes are TRBV7-2 and TRBJ1-2; D gene uncertain. V lost 0 bases, J lost 4 bases, and 9 bases lay in between. Per the germline V gene, CDR1 is SGHTA and CDR2 is FQGNSA. CDR3 length: 14 amino acids. The CDR3 loop is CASSLAVGTYGYTF. Here the CDR3 DNA reads TGTGCCAGCAGCTTAGCCGTGGGCACCTATGGCTACACCTTC.

This chain connects TRBV6-5 to TRBJ1-5; 8 bases are shared with TRBD1. With V trimmed by 5 bases and J by 6 bases, 9 bases remained unmatched. Germline CDR1 reads MNHEY; CDR2 reads SVGAGI. The CDR3 has 15 amino acids. The CDR3 DNA reads TGTGCCAGCAGTCCATCAGGGGGCTCGGGTCAGCCCCAGCATTTT. Its protein product is CASSPSGGSGQPQHF.

This chain joins TRBV27 and TRBJ2-1, with TRBD2 as a possible D gene (5 bases). Trimming pared 5 bases from V and 8 bases from J, leaving 16 bases between. This CDR3 comprises 14 residues. Germline V gene data show CDR1 as MNHEY and CDR2 as SMNVEV (reference sequence). This CDR3 reads CASSPARGSDEQFF. The DNA for the CDR3 is TGTGCCAGCAGTCCAGCCCGGGGTTCGGATGAGCAGTTCTTC.

The chain carries TRBV29-1 and TRBJ2-4, with 8 bases lining up with TRBD2. Trimming at V came to 0 bases and at J to 9 bases, leaving 10 bases not matched to a gene. The CDR3 runs to 15 residues. Germline V CDR1 and CDR2: SQVTM, ANQGSEA. The CDR3 bases are TGCAGCGTTGAAGATTATCCCGGACTAGCAGGCATTCAGTACTTC. The encoded protein is CSVEDYPGLAGIQYF.

This clone came up a few times. The chain uses TRBV7-2 and TRBJ1-2; 11 bases map to TRBD1. Trimming removed 1 base from V and 4 bases from J; junction bases left unmatched: 11. This CDR3 has 18 residues. Germline CDR1 and CDR2: SGHTA and FQGNSA. CDR3 sequence: CASSLVGVRGTGGYGYTF. The DNA of the CDR3 is TGTGCCAGCAGCTTAGTCGGGGTCCGAGGGACAGGGGGCTATGGCTACACCTTC.

The gene calls are TRBV28 and TRBJ1-2; TRBD1 is a possible D gene (6 bases). Trimming cost V 3 bases and J 5 bases, with 16 bases left between them. Per the germline V gene, CDR1 is MDHEN and CDR2 is SYDVKM. The CDR3 sequence is 15 residues long. CDR3 residues: CASSFTTGIGYGYTF. The DNA for the CDR3 is TGTGCCAGCAGTTTTACCACAGGGATTGGGTATGGCTACACCTTC.